This T cell receptor beta chain is drawn from a study of cytomegalovirus exposure and HLA in healthy donors. General study points: There was a cluster of highly shared sequence variants that was likely a sequencing artifact.

Germline values: CDR1 MNHNS, CDR2 SASEGT. This CDR3 has 12 residues. The V end lost 6 bases, the J end lost 8 bases, and 12 bases lay between the germline ends. Use of 60 Vbeta and 13 Jbeta primers characterized the PCR. The repertoire was sequenced with immunoSEQ multiplex PCR; TCRdb's copy has only in-frame clones and lacks some. The repertoire consists of more than 150,000 clones, with roughly 87% occurring once and the leading ten covering approximately 0.23%. Comment on this clone: Its target is unknown.

This chain connects TRBV6-1 to TRBJ2-3; no reliable D call. Source material: PBMCs. The TCR comes from a girl under three years old in good health and CMV-seronegative. The CDR3 protein is CASRMAETTQYF. CDR3 DNA sequence: TGTGCCAGCAGGATGGCGGAGACTACGCAGTATTTT.